The source of this T cell receptor beta chain is a study of blood T cells in healthy people across ages. Points from the study as a whole: More naive CD4+ cells and higher diversity marked long-lived donors relative to aged donors.

To note about this clonotype: Its antigen is unknown.

Sample-barcoded 5' priming and a J-beta primer mix drove a second PCR of roughly 6 to 12 cycles. Each CDR3 protein gets one entry after TCRdb re-called the 5' RACE reads with MiXCR. In the table there are around 780,000 distinct CDR3 sequences, just over 55% of which are singletons. The CDR3 covers 13 residues. J was trimmed by 8 bases and V by 4 bases; bases with no gene match: 7. Germline lookup yields CDR1 SGHRS and CDR2 YFSETQ. V and J are TRBV5-1 and TRBJ1-2; TRBD1 matches 8 bases. Material for sequencing was blood. This receptor was obtained from a man aged 40-49 years in good health. The CDR3: CASSRTGGDGYTF. DNA of the CDR3: TGCGCCAGCAGCCGTACAGGGGGAGACGGCTACACCTTC.